The present T cell receptor beta chain was sequenced within a study of neurological immune-mediated disorders. Regarding the study as a whole: The repertoires of 18 of 34 multiple sclerosis patients fell into one related-CDR3 cluster (a possible signature) under phylogenetic grouping. No CDR3 amino acid sequences were shared by expanded clones across subjects, suggesting private repertoires in all groups.

5'RACE generated cDNA with 10-nucleotide random UMIs. TCRdb re-called the 5' RACE reads with MiXCR, one entry per CDR3 protein. The repertoire holds tens of thousands of distinct CDR3 sequences, about 3.5% seen once, with about 6% in the top ten. This clonotype was recorded at least ten times. The antigen remains undetermined. Sequencing used PBMCs. This clonotype was obtained from a man aged 35 to 55 with multiple sclerosis.

CDR3 residues: CASSYRRGGEAFF. CDR3 DNA: TGTGCCAGCAGCTATAGAAGGGGTGGCGAAGCTTTCTTT. The rearrangement links TRBV11-2 to TRBJ1-1, with D perhaps matching TRBD1 (5 bases). The CDR3 is 13 amino acids. The germline V gene encodes CDR1 SGHAT and CDR2 FQNNGV. Trimming took 4 bases from V and 8 from J, leaving 14 bases between them.